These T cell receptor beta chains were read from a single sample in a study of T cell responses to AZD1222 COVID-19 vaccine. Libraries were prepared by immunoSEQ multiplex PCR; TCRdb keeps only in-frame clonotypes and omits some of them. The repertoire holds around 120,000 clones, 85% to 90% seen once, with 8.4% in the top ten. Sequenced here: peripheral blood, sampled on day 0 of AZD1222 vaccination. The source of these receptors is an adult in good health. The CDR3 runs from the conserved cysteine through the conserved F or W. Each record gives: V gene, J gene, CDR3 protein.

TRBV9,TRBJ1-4,CASSVGVTEKLFF
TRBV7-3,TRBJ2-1,CASSLLGREQFF
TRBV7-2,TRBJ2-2,CASSLGGQGRTGGELFF
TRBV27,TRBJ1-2,CASSLTRQGAVNYGYTF
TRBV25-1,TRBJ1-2,CASSGTGKNYGYTF
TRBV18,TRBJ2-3,CASRRRRGPDTQYF
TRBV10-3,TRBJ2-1,CAISDRAFEQFF
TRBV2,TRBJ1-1,CASSRTGMNTEAFF
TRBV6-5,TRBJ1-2,CASRVRVGNGYTF
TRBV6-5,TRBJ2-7,CASRPDRGRGGEQYF